A single sample is the source of the 13 T cell receptor beta chains below, sequenced in a study of T cell responses to AZD1222 COVID-19 vaccine. Using immunoSEQ multiplex PCR, the repertoire was profiled, and TCRdb retains in-frame clones only, with some absent. The sample contains some 120,000 clones, 80% to 95% of which appear only once. This specimen consisted of peripheral blood, obtained on day 0 of AZD1222 vaccination. The origin of the receptors is an adult in good health.

This clone was detected once. The chain uses TRBV7-2 and TRBJ1-2, with 9 bases identical to TRBD1. CDR1 and CDR2 from the germline V gene are SGHTA and FQGNSA. The trim removed 5 bases at V and 0 bases at J, leaving 7 bases unmatched. The CDR3 spans 16 residues. CDR3 residues: CASSLINRGPNYGYTF. The CDR3 bases are TGTGCCAGCAGCCTCATTAACAGGGGGCCTAACTATGGCTACACCTTC.

This chain uses TRBV6-2 or TRBV6-3 with TRBJ2-7; a weak D match, TRBD1 (6 bases). CDR3 length equals 14 residues. Germline V gene sequence: CDR1 MNHEY, CDR2 SVGEGT. Deletions cut 5 bases from V and 4 bases from J, with 15 bases between. The CDR3: CASSHDRILYEQYF. CDR3 coding DNA: TGTGCCAGCAGTCACGACAGGATTCTTTACGAGCAGTACTTC.

The chain uses TRBV11-2 and TRBJ2-7; D possibly corresponds to TRBD2 (5 bases). Germline CDR1 SGHAT, CDR2 FQNNGV. This CDR3 is built from 14 residues. The V and J ends lost 4 bases and 6 bases respectively, with 16 bases between them. CDR3 loop: CASSSRTGSSEQYF. The CDR3 bases are TGTGCCAGCAGCTCCAGGACTGGGTCGTCCGAGCAGTACTTC.

Remarks on this clone: The sample contains more than one DNA sequence encoding this CDR3. This sequence joins TRBV10-3 and TRBJ2-5; D is perhaps TRBD2 (5 bases). V lost 6 bases, J lost 4 bases, and 12 bases lay in between. From germline, CDR1 is ENHRY and CDR2 SYGVKD. This CDR3 contains 13 residues. The CDR3 sequence is CAISPGVGETQYF. DNA of the CDR3: TGTGCCATCAGCCCCGGGGTCGGAGAGACCCAGTACTTC.

The CDR3 here is CASSPNGRAEAFF. The CDR3 nucleotides read TGTGCCAGCAGCCCCAATGGGAGGGCTGAAGCTTTCTTT. The gene calls are TRBV7-3 and TRBJ1-1; D remains unclear. The germline CDR1 and CDR2 sequences are SGHTA and FQGTGA. The CDR3 totals 13 residues. The ends were cut back, 5 bases at V and 6 bases at J, with 13 bases in the middle.

The chain has TRBV20-1 and TRBJ2-3; 8 nucleotides align to TRBD2. The CDR3 has 15 residues. V was pared by 3 bases and J by 4 bases, with 9 bases of the junction left unmatched. Germline-derived CDR1 and CDR2 are DFQATT and SNEGSKA (reference sequence). For the CDR3, the DNA is TGCAGTGCTAGTGTATGGCGGGAGGCCGCAGATACGCAGTATTTT. Its protein product is CSASVWREAADTQYF.

The chain joins TRBV5-8 to TRBJ2-2; 8 nucleotides align to TRBD2. CDR3 length: 17 amino acids. Trimming removed 0 bases from V and 3 bases from J; junction bases left unmatched: 7. Germline assignment: CDR1 SGHTS and CDR2 YDEGEE. The CDR3 spells CASSLGLLAADTGELFF. CDR3 bases: TGTGCCAGCAGCTTGGGTTTACTAGCGGCCGACACCGGGGAGCTGTTTTTT.

This chain uses TRBV6-4 with TRBJ2-3; 9 nucleotides match TRBD2. The V gene end was trimmed by 0 bases and the J gene end by 6 bases; junction bases not matched to a gene: 7. Germline CDR1 is MRHNA and CDR2 is SNTAGT. This CDR3 comprises 16 residues. CDR3 bases: TGTGCCAGCAGTGACTCGGCGGGAGGGCATTCGGATACGCAGTATTTT. This sequence encodes CASSDSAGGHSDTQYF.

The chain joins TRBV27 to TRBJ1-2; D not certain. Germline V CDR1 and CDR2: MNHEY, SMNVEV (reference sequence). CDR3 size: 13 residues. Trimming stripped 0 bases from V and 10 bases from J, with 12 bases between. The DNA for the CDR3 is TGTGCCAGCAGTTTATCAGGGTTATGGGACTACACCTTC. Translated, it gives CASSLSGLWDYTF.

The DNA for the CDR3 is TGCGCCAGCAGCTTGTCGCCTAGCGGAGGGACGCAAGAGACCCAGTACTTC. The encoded protein is CASSLSPSGGTQETQYF. The V gene is TRBV5-1, the J gene TRBJ2-5; TRBD2 matches 7 bases. Looked up from germline, CDR1 is SGHRS and CDR2 is YFSETQ. The CDR3 contains 17 residues. The trim removed 1 base at V and 2 bases at J, leaving 11 bases unmatched.

V usage is TRBV2 and J usage is TRBJ2-7, with D maybe TRBD2 (5 bases). This CDR3 is 14 amino acids long. Deletions cut 6 bases from V and 7 bases from J, with 19 bases between. The V gene's germline CDR1 is SNHLY and CDR2 FYNNEI. The CDR3 spells CASRNDYRREEQYF. Written as DNA, the CDR3 is TGTGCCAGCAGGAACGACTATCGACGGGAAGAGCAGTACTTC.

This chain uses TRBV28 with TRBJ2-2, with D maybe TRBD1 (6 bases). The CDR3 is made up of 18 amino acids. The germline CDR1 and CDR2 sequences are MDHEN and SYDVKM. The ends were cut back, 6 bases at V and 5 bases at J, with 25 bases in the middle. This CDR3 is CASRKGQGRVSGTGELFF. DNA for the CDR3: TGTGCCAGCAGAAAGGGGCAGGGGCGAGTATCGGGTACCGGGGAGCTGTTTTTT.

The chain couples TRBV9 to TRBJ2-1; no firm D call. The CDR3 contains 16 residues. V lost 4 bases to trimming and J lost 1 base, with 15 bases between them. Germline CDR1 reads SGDLS; CDR2 reads YYNGEE. This chain's CDR3 is CASSPSQRPSYNEQFF. The DNA for the CDR3 is TGTGCCAGCAGCCCCAGTCAGCGACCTTCCTACAATGAGCAGTTCTTC. Looking up the rest from reference TRBV9 and TRBJ2-1 gives the full variable domain: DSGVTQTPKHLITATGQRVTLRCSPRSGDLSVYWYQQSLDQGLQFLIQYYNGEERAKGNILERFSAQQFPDLHSELNLSSLELGDSALYFCASSPSQRPSYNEQFFGPGTRLTVL.